The text below deals with one TCR beta chain. The CDR3 loop spans 13 amino acids. The V gene's germline CDR1 is SGHTA and CDR2 FQGTGA. V was pared by 5 bases and J by 6 bases, with 11 bases between. The data originate from a study of shared clonotypes between healthy human individuals. Data came from immunoSEQ multiplex PCR; TCRdb stores just in-frame clones and leaves some out. The table lists under 850,000 clones, just under 75% of them singletons. The chain uses TRBV7-3 and TRBJ2-1; D unresolved. The sample comprised memory CD4+ T cells sorted from blood. Described subset: CD45RA-negative fraction. This clonotype was sampled from a woman in her 30s in good health. The CDR3 DNA follows: TGTGCCAGCAGCCTCAAGGTAGGCAATGAGCAGTTCTTC. Residues: CASSLKVGNEQFF.